This T cell receptor beta chain is from a study of vaccination effects on CD4 cells after COVID-19. Study overall: Two recovered convalescent patients were sampled 16 days and one week pre-vaccination. Overall study results and limits: New vaccine-induced clones dominated convalescents' post-vaccine spike-reactive clones.

TCRdb's table, derived via immunoSEQ multiplex PCR, lists solely in-frame clones and lacks some. The repertoire holds around 46,000 clones, with approximately 70% as singletons. As regards this clone: Its antigen is undetermined.

CDR1 is SGHNT, CDR2 YYREEE, per germline (reference sequence). The length of the CDR3 is 14 residues. The V gene end was trimmed by 2 bases and the J gene end by 13 bases; junction bases not matched to a gene: 9. Within the ViraFEST assay, antigen-specific CD4+ T cells underwent expansion with viral peptide pools prior to sequencing. Cells that had been cultured for ten to eleven days were the source of isolated CD4+ T cells. From March to December 2020, the person had a SARS-CoV-2 infection that was confirmed by PCR. Half the medium was replaced with IL-2 medium on days 3 and 7. The receptor was isolated from a human donor who had a prior SARS-CoV-2 infection. The material was CD4+ T cells from PBMCs cultured with a peptide pool, obtained before COVID-19 vaccination. The V gene is TRBV5-4, the J gene TRBJ2-1; 10 nucleotides agree with TRBD1. The CDR3 nucleotides read TGTGCCAGCAGCTTACAGACAGGGGGCTTTGCTCAGTTCTTC. Translating it yields CASSLQTGGFAQFF.